This TCR beta chain was sequenced in a study of blood T cell repertoires in COVID-19 (dated by TCRdb to the early 2020s). Study-level background: Collaborator samples came from the United States, Italy and Spain and covered acute and convalescent phases of COVID-19. The material from the prospective study consisted of cDNA or gDNA derived from T cells, B-cell-depleted T cells, or PBMCs. Deeply sampled blood TCRbeta repertoires from subjects exposed to, actively infected with, or recovered from COVID-19 were included in the dataset. A freely available public database, intended as a resource for researchers studying the immune response to SARS-CoV-2, is where the repertoires were released. Samples were obtained from the ongoing ImmuneRACE study (first 160 participants) and from 1,200 or so subjects provided by 6 global collaborators. Sample metadata almost always included a de-identified subject ID, COVID-19 status, age in years and sex. Where available, HLA class I and class II types were obtained from metadata supplied by the sample provider rather than from assay-based typing. The full study reports these points: The quantity of clinical and demographic metadata differed by source and by participant and was supplied without curation.

The germline V gene provides CDR1 SGHTA and CDR2 FQGNSA. The CDR3 runs 14 amino acids, cysteine and phenylalanine included. Just the 42-base CDR3 DNA is kept, in frame starting at base 1. Trimming takes 4 bases from V and 4 bases from J, and the germline ends sit 13 bases apart. TCRbeta CDR3 regions were amplified from genomic DNA by means of the immunoSEQ Assay, a bias-controlled multiplex PCR. As for how the authors treated the data: Within the assay, amplification of reference gene primers was used to estimate how many nucleated cells each sample contained. To quantify the absolute abundance of each unique TCRbeta CDR3 rearrangement, sequence reads were collapsed and filtered. For each sample, productive Simpson clonality was calculated as the square root of Simpson's diversity index over productive rearrangements. The table was pulled from immuneACCESS by TCRdb, which kept in-frame rearrangements only. Such tables lose some clones; where checked, under half of the loss comes from unresolved V genes, and the rest has no known cause. That table gives V, J and clone size, and the DNA gave D and trimming. Present in this sample are a few hundred thousand clones, about 84% of which were seen just once. The ten largest clonotypes hold about 12% of the sample.

A remark on this clone: Its antigen remains unidentified. Qualities for individual bases were not recorded, and no much larger clone is one base off.

Each collaborating institution followed its own protocols to collect whole blood in K2EDTA tubes. For TCRbeta analysis, collaborators shipped samples as frozen whole blood, isolated PBMCs, or DNA extracted from either of those sample types. The sequenced sample consisted of peripheral blood. Rearrangement joined TRBV7-2 to TRBJ1-1; no confident D gene assignment can be made. The TCR was taken from a man aged 80 or over with acute or convalescent COVID-19. In nucleotides, the sequence is TGTGCCAGCAGCTCCGCGGGGAGTGCCACTGAAGCTTTCTTT. This is translated as CASSSAGSATEAFF.